This T cell receptor beta chain was captured in a study of blood T cell repertoires in COVID-19. Original data processing: Reference gene primer amplification gave nucleated cell count estimates. Sequencing was performed with immunoSEQ multiplex PCR; in TCRdb, only in-frame clones are kept and a portion is missing. The D gene and trimming were derived from the DNA, and the V and J assignments and clone size from that table. The sample lists 200,000 or so clones; more than 70% were seen once. The germline gives CDR1 SGHRS, CDR2 YFSETQ. The CDR3 totals 14 residues. V shed 4 bases, J shed 1 base, and the junction held 0 bases outside the gene matches. Cohorts were assigned according to the clinical history that participants reported.

The TCR was taken from a woman between 40 and 50 years old with acute COVID-19. Sequencing input: PBMCs or T cells enriched from blood (not recorded which). This chain uses TRBV5-1 with TRBJ2-2, with 8 bases identical to TRBD1. DNA of the CDR3: TGCGCCAGCAGCGGGACAGGGAACACCGGGGAGCTGTTTTTT. This codes for CASSGTGNTGELFF.